In this sample, the clone carrying this T cell receptor beta chain turned up many times. The data are from a study of T cells in Graves' hyperthyroidism and ophthalmopathy. Amplification of TCR beta CDR3 regions was performed using RNA transcripts as template. HTBI primers were employed in a first-round RT-PCR of the TCR CDR3. MiXCR, applied by TCRdb to the multiplex PCR reads, yields one record per CDR3 protein. The table has some 350,000 distinct CDR3 sequences, over 15% seen once; the top ten hold approximately 4%. The source of this sequence is a woman aged 18-29 years with Graves' hyperthyroidism. The sample was blood.

As DNA, the CDR3 is TGTGCCAGCAGTTTGACAGGGGGTATCTATGGCTACACCTTC. The encoded protein is CASSLTGGIYGYTF. The V call is TRBV12-3 or TRBV12-4, the J call TRBJ1-2; 9 positions agree with TRBD1. V was clipped by 3 bases and J by 4 bases; unmatched bases: 3. This CDR3 spans 14 amino acids.